What follows are 19 T cell receptor beta chains derived from one specimen sequenced in a study of T-cell memory formation after mild COVID-19. One entry per CDR3 protein results from TCRdb running MiXCR on the 5' RACE reads. The repertoire holds about 620,000 distinct CDR3 sequences, with about a sixth as singletons. The sequencing input was PBMCs or a T cell subset sorted from them (not recorded which). The receptor source for this set is an adult woman who had mild COVID-19 (a few samples of this study predate the infection). Cell type and time point are not known.

The chain uses TRBV12-3 or TRBV12-4 and TRBJ1-2; D gene uncertain. V shed 3 bases and J shed 7 bases, with 6 bases lying between them. The CDR3 loop spans 11 amino acids. CDR3 loop: CASSFYGGYTF. DNA of the CDR3: TGTGCCAGCAGTTTTTACGGTGGCTACACCTTC.

This clonotype was counted once. This chain joins TRBV9 and TRBJ2-7; a possible D gene is TRBD1 (6 bases). The CDR3 is made up of 14 amino acids. Per the germline V gene, CDR1 is SGDLS and CDR2 is YYNGEE. Trimming took off 0 bases at V and 6 bases at J, with 13 bases between the two ends. CDR3 residues: CASSVGNRDGEQYF. CDR3 sequence (DNA): TGTGCCAGCAGCGTAGGGAACAGGGACGGCGAGCAGTACTTC.

At least ten counts were recorded for this clonotype. The rearrangement links TRBV7-2 to TRBJ2-2, with TRBD2 as a possible D gene (5 bases). The V gene's germline CDR1 is SGHTA and CDR2 FQGNSA. Trimming removed 6 bases from V and 1 base from J, with 9 bases in between. The CDR3 is 14 amino acids. The CDR3 region is CASSYGVNTGELFF. The CDR3 DNA follows: TGTGCCAGCAGTTACGGGGTGAACACCGGGGAGCTGTTTTTT.

This clonotype came up a few times. V usage is TRBV11-2 and J usage is TRBJ2-3, with 9 bases lining up with TRBD2. V dropped 6 bases and J dropped 2; count of bases not matched to a gene: 12. Germline V gene lookup returns CDR1 SGHAT and CDR2 FQNNGV. The CDR3 totals 17 residues. The CDR3 loop is CASREPGPSGITDTQYF. Written as DNA, the CDR3 is TGTGCCAGCAGGGAACCCGGGCCTAGCGGGATCACAGATACGCAGTATTTT.

This sequence joins TRBV9 and TRBJ2-7, with TRBD1 identical over 12 bases. Trimming took 4 bases from V and 2 from J; bases not matched to a gene: 7. CDR1 is SGDLS, CDR2 YYNGEE, per germline. The CDR3 is made up of 16 amino acids. The CDR3 loop reads CASSFGDRGRPYEQYF. Here the CDR3 DNA reads TGTGCCAGCAGCTTTGGGGACAGGGGGCGGCCCTACGAGCAGTACTTC.

This clonotype was seen many times. The chain is built from TRBV7-9 and TRBJ2-1; tentatively, D is TRBD1 or TRBD2 (5 bases each). The V gene lost 5 bases and the J gene lost 7 bases, with 18 bases spanning the gap. This CDR3 is built from 15 residues. Germline CDR1 is SEHNR and CDR2 is FQNEAQ (reference sequence). The CDR3 nucleotides read TGTGCCAGCAGCGGGTCCGGGACCGCGAAAAATGAGCAGTTCTTC. It encodes CASSGSGTAKNEQFF.

This chain joins TRBV5-8 and TRBJ2-7; D is uncertain. This CDR3 has 15 residues. Germline lookup yields CDR1 SGHTS and CDR2 YDEGEE. Trimming took 4 bases from V and 3 from J, leaving 17 bases between them. CDR3 loop: CASSPRTRNLYEQYF. DNA of the CDR3: TGTGCCAGCAGCCCGAGGACGCGGAACCTCTACGAGCAGTACTTC.

This rearrangement joins TRBV12-3 or TRBV12-4 to TRBJ2-1; 8 nucleotides line up with TRBD1. V gave up 1 base and J gave up 7 bases; unmatched junction bases: 9. This CDR3 contains 16 residues. Here the CDR3 reads CASSLGPGGYGNEQFF. In nucleotides, the CDR3 is TGTGCCAGCAGTTTAGGCCCAGGGGGCTATGGGAATGAGCAGTTCTTC.

This clonotype turned up a few times. The chain combines TRBV28 with TRBJ2-3; D possibly corresponds to TRBD2 (5 bases). Germline loops: CDR1 MDHEN, CDR2 SYDVKM. V was shortened by 8 bases and J by 4 bases, with 13 bases between the two germline ends. This CDR3 region has 13 residues. The chain's CDR3 is CASRLAVSDTQYF. The CDR3 DNA follows: TGTGCCAGCCGCCTAGCTGTTTCAGATACGCAGTATTTT.

This clonotype was seen repeatedly, ten times or more. The J gene is TRBJ2-3, the V gene TRBV2; D is possibly TRBD1 (9 bases). Trimming cost V 3 bases and J 6 bases, with 22 bases left between them. The CDR3 loop spans 17 amino acids. Germline V gives CDR1 SNHLY, CDR2 FYNNEI. The CDR3, as DNA: TGTGCCAGCAGTGAGGTAGCGGGACAGGGTGTCGGTGATACGCAGTATTTT. This gives the protein CASSEVAGQGVGDTQYF. Looking up the rest from reference TRBV2 and TRBJ2-3 gives the full variable domain: EPEVTQTPSHQVTQMGQEVILRCVPISNHLYFYWYRQILGQKVEFLVSFYNNEISEKSEIFDDQFSVERPDGSNFTLKIRSTKLEDSAMYFCASSEVAGQGVGDTQYFGPGTRLTVL.

The chain joins TRBV9 to TRBJ1-1, with a tentative D call TRBD1 (5 bases). With 1 base removed from V and 5 bases from J, the gap between germline ends came to 12 bases. The germline V gene has CDR1 SGDLS and CDR2 YYNGEE. The CDR3 runs 14 residues. The CDR3 DNA follows: TGTGCCAGCAGCGTAACAGGTACGGAAACTGAAGCTTTCTTT. It encodes CASSVTGTETEAFF. Together with reference TRBV9 and TRBJ1-1, the CDR3 gives the full variable domain: DSGVTQTPKHLITATGQRVTLRCSPRSGDLSVYWYQQSLDQGLQFLIQYYNGEERAKGNILERFSAQQFPDLHSELNLSSLELGDSALYFCASSVTGTETEAFFGQGTRLTVV.

The chain joins TRBV7-9 to TRBJ2-7, with 10 bases fitting TRBD2. V lost 3 bases and J lost 4; bases outside the gene matches: 6. The CDR3 covers 15 residues. The germline CDR1 and CDR2 sequences are SEHNR and FQNEAQ (reference sequence). Written as DNA, the CDR3 is TGTGCCAGCAGCTTCCCGACTAGCGGGTGGTACGAGCAGTACTTC. Translating gives CASSFPTSGWYEQYF.

This clonotype was observed a few times. The CDR3 loop is CASSHDRGSNYGYTF. The CDR3 bases are TGTGCCAGCAGTCACGACAGGGGATCCAACTATGGCTACACCTTC. J is TRBJ1-2 and V is TRBV6-5; 8 bases agree with TRBD1. V lost 5 bases to trimming and J lost 2 bases; unmatched junction nucleotides: 7. The length of the CDR3 is 15 residues. Germline lookup yields CDR1 MNHEY and CDR2 SVGAGI.

This clonotype was observed a few times. V usage is TRBV6-6 and J usage is TRBJ2-1, with a possible D match to TRBD1 (6 bases). The CDR3 is 14 amino acids. The germline V gene encodes CDR1 MNHNY and CDR2 SVGAGI (reference sequence). Trimming took off 2 bases at V and 5 bases at J, with 10 bases between the two ends. This CDR3 reads CASSYTRQDNEQFF. The CDR3 DNA sequence: TGTGCCAGCAGTTACACGAGACAGGACAATGAGCAGTTCTTC.

The gene calls are TRBV29-1 and TRBJ2-3, with a tentative D call TRBD2 (6 bases). V dropped 7 bases and J dropped 5 bases, with 13 bases sitting between them. This CDR3 spans 12 amino acids. Germline CDR1 reads SQVTM; CDR2 reads ANQGSEA. CDR3 DNA sequence: TGCAGCGGCGGGAATTCGGGAGATACGCAGTATTTT. Protein product: CSGGNSGDTQYF.

The table lists this clonotype with many counts. The chain has TRBV7-9 and TRBJ1-1; maybe TRBD1 (6 bases). CDR3 size: 15 residues. CDR1 and CDR2 (germline): SEHNR, FQNEAQ (reference sequence). V lost 2 bases to trimming and J lost 1 base, with 11 bases between them. CDR3 DNA: TGTGCCAGCAGCTTATACCGGACAGAGAACACTGAAGCTTTCTTT. Translation: CASSLYRTENTEAFF.

This clonotype was seen at least ten times. The rearrangement joins TRBV29-1 to TRBJ1-1; 11 bases map to TRBD1. CDR3 length: 15 residues. The V gene end was trimmed by 7 bases and the J gene end by 1 base; junction bases not matched to a gene: 8. Per germline, CDR1 SQVTM and CDR2 ANQGSEA. CDR3 sequence reads: CSGRTGGMWNTEAFF. CDR3 in DNA: TGCAGCGGTCGGACAGGGGGCATGTGGAACACTGAAGCTTTCTTT.

This clonotype was detected a few times. The J gene is TRBJ2-2, the V gene TRBV6-5; tentatively, D is TRBD2 (6 bases). The CDR3 runs 15 residues. The germline V and J ends were trimmed by 7 bases and 3 bases, with 15 bases remaining between them. Germline loops: CDR1 MNHEY, CDR2 SVGAGI. The CDR3 reads CASTPRRGDTGELFF. The CDR3, as DNA: TGTGCCAGCACCCCTCGGAGGGGAGACACCGGGGAGCTGTTTTTT.

This clonotype was seen a handful of times. This sequence joins TRBV14 and TRBJ1-4; D not resolved. Per the germline V gene, CDR1 is SGHDN and CDR2 is FVKESK. The CDR3 length is 13 residues. V was cut by 0 bases and J by 13 bases, with 12 bases left in between. CDR3 sequence reads: CASSQELRGGLFF. The CDR3 bases are TGTGCCAGCAGCCAAGAATTGCGGGGTGGACTGTTTTTT.